What follows are 29 T cell receptor beta chains derived from one specimen sequenced in a study of CD8 T cells in cerebrospinal fluid in Alzheimer's disease. TCRdb reprocessed the 10x single-cell sequencing reads, with one entry per CDR3 protein and no DNA. This sample's clone table lists around 1,700 distinct CDR3 sequences. Material: cerebrospinal fluid. These receptors all come from a human donor with mild cognitive impairment.

V usage is TRBV3-1 and J usage is TRBJ2-6. Germline values: CDR1 LGHDT, CDR2 YNNKEL (reference sequence). The CDR3 runs to 13 residues. CDR3 in amino acids: CASSQFGANVLTF. Filled out from reference TRBV3-1 and TRBJ2-6, the complete variable domain reads DTAVSQTPKYLVTQMGNDKSIKCEQNLGHDTMYWYKQDSKKFLKIMFSYNNKELIINETVPNRFSPKSPDKAHLNLHINSLELGDSAVYFCASSQFGANVLTFGAGSRLTVL.

Judged by frequency, this clonotype is medium-sized. The rearrangement joins TRBV4-2 to TRBJ2-5. The CDR3 loop spans 14 amino acids. The germline CDR1 and CDR2 sequences are LGHNA and YNFKEQ. CDR3 protein: CASSRTVYQETQYF.

This clonotype is called medium-sized based on its frequency. The rearrangement joins TRBV19 to TRBJ1-1. Germline values: CDR1 LNHDA, CDR2 SQIVND (reference sequence). The CDR3 has 12 residues. CDR3 in amino acids: CASSIGRTEAFF.

In terms of frequency, this clonotype is medium-sized. The chain combines TRBV9 with TRBJ1-5; the TCRdb D gene call, TRBD1, has no DNA to confirm it. The CDR3 sequence is 15 residues long. CDR1 and CDR2 from the germline V gene are SGDLS and YYNGEE. The CDR3 here is CASSADREGNQPQHF.

Frequency places this clonotype as medium-sized. This sequence joins TRBV2 and TRBJ1-2; as DNA is missing, the TRBD1 call by TCRdb cannot be tested. The CDR3 covers 17 residues. Germline CDR1 SNHLY, CDR2 FYNNEI. The CDR3 spells CASSEALGGGADYGYTF.

By frequency, this clonotype registers medium-sized (0.01 to 0.1%). The chain links TRBV9 to TRBJ1-2; with no DNA, the TCRdb D assignment of TRBD1 cannot be verified. This CDR3 contains 14 residues. Per germline, CDR1 SGDLS and CDR2 YYNGEE. CDR3 region: CASSADPESYGYTF.

Measured by frequency, this clonotype is medium-sized. The chain recombines TRBV10-2 with TRBJ2-7. The germline V gene has CDR1 WSHSY and CDR2 SAAADI. The CDR3 is 12 residues long. The CDR3 region is CASSESVGEQYF.

This clonotype shows up as medium-sized by frequency. This sequence joins TRBV30 and TRBJ2-1; TCRdb's D call, TRBD2, is unchecked because there is no DNA. CDR1 and CDR2 (germline): GTSNPN, SVGIG (reference sequence). This CDR3 is 15 amino acids long. The CDR3 region is CAWTFSGTLGNEQFF.

The rearrangement links TRBV14 to TRBJ2-7; TCRdb's D gene call, TRBD2, goes unchecked for lack of DNA. The germline V gene encodes CDR1 SGHDN and CDR2 FVKESK. This CDR3 is built from 16 residues. CDR3 region: CASANVRGEGSYEQYF. Full variable domain (missing parts from reference TRBV14 and TRBJ2-7): EAGVTQFPSHSVIEKGQTVTLRCDPISGHDNLYWYRRVMGKEIKFLLHFVKESKQDESGMPNNRFLAERTGGTYSTLKVQPAELEDSGVYFCASANVRGEGSYEQYFGPGTRLTVT.

Its frequency marks this clonotype as medium-sized. This chain uses TRBV2 with TRBJ2-5; TCRdb outputs TRBD2, but without DNA this stays unchecked. CDR3 length: 16 residues. CDR1 is SNHLY, CDR2 FYNNEI, per germline. CDR3 loop: CASSGGLAGVEETQYF. Full variable domain (outside the CDR3, taken from reference TRBV2 and TRBJ2-5): EPEVTQTPSHQVTQMGQEVILRCVPISNHLYFYWYRQILGQKVEFLVSFYNNEISEKSEIFDDQFSVERPDGSNFTLKIRSTKLEDSAMYFCASSGGLAGVEETQYFGPGTRLLVL.

This clonotype counts as medium-sized by frequency. This chain links TRBV12-3 or TRBV12-4 with TRBJ1-4. The CDR3 covers 15 residues. CDR3 loop: CASSPGGASNEKLFF.

This chain joins TRBV20-1 and TRBJ1-3. Germline CDR1 and CDR2: DFQATT and SNEGSKA (reference sequence). The CDR3 covers 13 residues. The CDR3 here is CSARSEIGNTIYF.

This chain connects TRBV27 to TRBJ1-2; TCRdb's D gene call, TRBD1, goes unchecked for lack of DNA. The CDR3 spans 15 residues. Germline V lookup: CDR1 MNHEY, CDR2 SMNVEV (reference sequence). This chain's CDR3 is CASSLGPPRSYGYTF.

In terms of frequency, this clonotype is medium-sized. The chain carries TRBV7-8 and TRBJ2-3; TCRdb's D call, TRBD2, is unchecked because there is no DNA. The CDR3 runs 16 residues. The germline gives CDR1 SGHVS, CDR2 FQNEAQ. The CDR3: CASSSLAGRNTDTQYF.

This clonotype is medium-sized by frequency. The chain links TRBV21-1 to TRBJ2-3. TRBV21-1 is a pseudogene locus. There are 11 residues in the CDR3. CDR3 residues: CASSYGDTQYF.

This clonotype is identified as medium-sized from frequency. V is TRBV6-1 and J is TRBJ2-5; TCRdb picks TRBD2, but there is no DNA to check that call. Per germline, CDR1 MNHNS and CDR2 SASEGT. The CDR3 runs to 14 residues. CDR3 residues: CASSLSGRGETQYF.

In terms of frequency, this clonotype is medium-sized (0.01 to 0.1%). This rearrangement joins TRBV28 to TRBJ2-7; the D call from TCRdb, TRBD1, cannot be confirmed without DNA. Per the germline V gene, CDR1 is MDHEN and CDR2 is SYDVKM. The CDR3 has 14 residues. The CDR3 region is CASRGPGQPYEQYF.

This clonotype is labeled medium-sized based on frequency. The rearrangement uses TRBV5-1 and TRBJ1-4; absent DNA, TCRdb's TRBD1 call cannot be checked. The germline V gene encodes CDR1 SGHRS and CDR2 YFSETQ. CDR3 size: 14 residues. The CDR3 spells CASSYTGGSEKLFF.

This clonotype registers medium-sized by frequency. The chain couples TRBV29-1 to TRBJ1-1; TCRdb reports TRBD1, a call that lacks DNA to check it against. The CDR3 length is 17 residues. Germline CDR1 SQVTM, CDR2 ANQGSEA. The CDR3 protein is CSARLQGAGRLNTEAFF.

The chain employs TRBV6-1 and TRBJ2-7. The CDR3 contains 15 residues. In germline, CDR1 is MNHNS, CDR2 SASEGT. This CDR3 is CASRTSMGALYEQYF.

V and J are TRBV19 and TRBJ2-2. The length of the CDR3 is 15 residues. Germline values: CDR1 LNHDA, CDR2 SQIVND (reference sequence). The CDR3 reads CASSIGQANTGELFF.

This clonotype counts as medium-sized by frequency. This chain joins TRBV28 and TRBJ2-1; TCRdb reports TRBD1, a call that lacks DNA to check it against. This CDR3 is 14 amino acids long. Per germline, CDR1 MDHEN and CDR2 SYDVKM. The CDR3 region is CASSSGWGNNEQFF.

According to its frequency, this clonotype is medium-sized. V is TRBV12-3 or TRBV12-4 and J is TRBJ2-7. The CDR3 extends over 12 amino acids. The CDR3 sequence: CASSPHIYEQYF.

This clonotype is deemed medium-sized (0.01 to 0.1%) by its frequency. This sequence joins TRBV4-1 and TRBJ1-1. The CDR3 is made up of 16 amino acids. CDR1 is MGHRA and CDR2 is YSYEKL in the germline V gene. The CDR3 region is CASSQDSWQLNTEAFF.

Its frequency marks this clonotype as medium-sized. This chain's CDR3 is CASSPGLAGEVGDSGELFF. The chain employs TRBV7-6 and TRBJ2-2; TCRdb gives TRBD2 as the D gene, but with no DNA this cannot be confirmed. This CDR3 comprises 19 residues. CDR1 is SGHVS, CDR2 FNYEAQ, per germline.

The chain employs TRBV21-1 and TRBJ1-6. TRBV21-1 is a listed pseudogene. There are 17 residues in the CDR3. CDR3 protein: CASSKARSRTGNSPLHF.

This clonotype is classed as medium-sized by frequency. The chain is built from TRBV2 and TRBJ2-1; there is no DNA to check the TCRdb D call of TRBD2. The CDR3 has 11 residues. The V gene's germline CDR1 is SNHLY and CDR2 FYNNEI. CDR3 loop: CASRGVAGQFF.

This clonotype is deemed medium-sized by its frequency. The rearrangement joins TRBV7-2 to TRBJ2-7; TCRdb gives TRBD2 as the D gene, but with no DNA this cannot be confirmed. The CDR3 is made up of 15 amino acids. CDR1 is SGHTA, CDR2 FQGNSA, per germline. CDR3 residues: CASSLVSSGPSEQYF.

This clonotype ranks as medium-sized in terms of frequency. This chain links TRBV4-1 with TRBJ2-1; TCRdb gives TRBD1 as the D gene, but with no DNA this cannot be confirmed. CDR1 is MGHRA and CDR2 is YSYEKL in the germline V gene. The CDR3 runs to 19 residues. This chain's CDR3 is CASSQDRLGFQGGYNEQFF.